Shown below are 8 T cell receptor beta chains from a single sample sequenced in a study of OX40 agonist ivuxolimab in advanced cancers. Sequencing used immunoSEQ multiplex PCR; TCRdb keeps in-frame clones, though not all of them. The profile covers around 80,000 clones, with under 85% appearing a single time and roughly 0.41% taken by the ten largest. The starting material was CD4+ or CD8+ T cells sorted from blood, obtained in a trial of the OX40 agonist ivuxolimab. The origin of the receptors is an adult with an advanced solid tumor such as melanoma, head and neck, liver or kidney cancer.

The CDR3 is CASSTRDRGHEQYF. The CDR3 DNA reads TGTGCCAGCAGCACAAGGGACAGGGGGCACGAGCAGTACTTC. The chain employs TRBV9 and TRBJ2-7, with 12 bases aligning to TRBD1. This CDR3 is 14 amino acids long. Trimming removed 4 bases from V and 5 bases from J; junction bases left unmatched: 4. Germline V lookup: CDR1 SGDLS, CDR2 YYNGEE.

The J gene is TRBJ2-1, the V gene TRBV7-9; 8 nucleotides agree with TRBD1. The CDR3 totals 16 residues. The V and J ends lost 2 bases and 6 bases, in that order; junction bases with no gene match: 9. Looked up from germline, CDR1 is SEHNR and CDR2 is FQNEAQ (reference sequence). This CDR3 reads CASSLMRQGRSNEQFF. The CDR3 DNA reads as TGTGCCAGCAGCTTAATGAGACAGGGGCGTAGCAATGAGCAGTTCTTC.

The chain links TRBV6-5 to TRBJ2-3; D could derive from TRBD1 or TRBD2 (7 bases each). The CDR3 length is 15 residues. Germline CDR1 MNHEY, CDR2 SVGAGI. Trimming removed 5 bases from V and 4 bases from J, with 16 bases in between. This chain's CDR3 is CASSSRGGGPDTQYF. The CDR3 bases are TGTGCCAGCAGTAGCCGGGGAGGGGGCCCAGATACGCAGTATTTT.

The chain uses TRBV7-2 and TRBJ2-3; TRBD2 matches 14 bases. J gave up 5 bases and V 5 bases, and 6 bases lay outside the gene matches. The germline gives CDR1 SGHTA, CDR2 FQGNSA. This CDR3 is 16 amino acids long. The DNA for the CDR3 is TGTGCCAGCAGCAAACCGGGACTAGCGGGAGTAGATACGCAGTATTTT. Its translation is CASSKPGLAGVDTQYF.

A note on this clone: The junction and the germline gene differ at one end; a read error may be behind it. The chain couples TRBV6-1 to TRBJ1-2; D not resolved. The CDR3 is made up of 13 amino acids. Germline V gene lookup returns CDR1 MNHNS and CDR2 SASEGT. The CDR3 DNA is TGTGCCAGCAGTGAACAGGCCCTCTATGGCCACACCTTC. Translating gives CASSEQALYGHTF.

The rearrangement links TRBV29-1 to TRBJ1-4; D call uncertain. Trimming stripped 7 bases from V and 11 bases from J, with 20 bases between. Germline V gives CDR1 SQVTM, CDR2 ANQGSEA. The CDR3 contains 13 residues. The CDR3 loop is CSAQDGALRKLFF. In nucleotides, the CDR3 is TGCAGCGCCCAGGACGGCGCTTTGAGGAAACTGTTTTTT.

The CDR3 loop is CASSQAGSEQYV. In nucleotides, the CDR3 is TGTGCCAGCAGCCAAGCGGGGAGCGAGCAGTACGTC. This chain joins TRBV7-9 and TRBJ2-7, with 7 bases lining up with TRBD2. The CDR3 totals 12 residues. The V gene's germline CDR1 is SEHNR and CDR2 FQNEAQ (reference sequence). Losses at the gene ends were 5 bases for V and 6 bases for J; bases not matched to a gene: 4.

The chain is built from TRBV28 and TRBJ1-1, with D unresolved. The V and J ends lost 5 bases and 5 bases respectively, with 12 bases between them. Germline CDR1 reads MDHEN; CDR2 reads SYDVKM. The CDR3 runs to 13 residues. The DNA for the CDR3 is TGTGCCAGCAGTAGACACGGCGGGACTGAAGCTTTCTTT. The encoded protein is CASSRHGGTEAFF.